This paragraph reports one T cell receptor beta chain. Its antigen specificity is not known. Base quality data are lacking; no much larger clone is found one base away. The immunoSEQ Assay, a bias-controlled multiplex PCR, was used to amplify TCRbeta CDR3 regions from genomic DNA. The study's own analysis went as follows. The number of nucleated cells in each sample was estimated by amplification of reference gene primers within the assay. To quantify the absolute abundance of each unique TCRbeta CDR3 rearrangement, sequence reads were collapsed and filtered. For each sample, productive Simpson clonality was calculated by taking the square root of Simpson's diversity index across productive rearrangements. TCRdb retrieved this table from immuneACCESS and kept in-frame rearrangements only. Not all clones are present; in checked studies, unresolved V genes account for under half, and no reason is known for the remainder. V and J calls and clone size are copied from that table; D and trimming were computed from the DNA. The sample table lists about 260,000 clones, roughly 90% of them with a count of one. The top ten constitute approximately 4.3% of the sample.

Based on the germline V gene (reference sequence), the CDR1 and CDR2 sequences are GTSNPN and SVGIG. V is pared back by 2 bases and J by 5 bases, with 9 bases lying between the germline termini. From the cysteine through the phenylalanine, the CDR3 covers 12 amino acids. Of the read, only the CDR3 DNA is kept; its 36 bases are in frame from base 1. These data originate in a study of blood T cell repertoires in COVID-19 (dated by TCRdb to the early 2020s). About the full investigation: Samples from collaborators originated in the United States, Italy and Spain and spanned both the acute and convalescent phases of COVID-19. Subjects who had been exposed to COVID-19, were actively infected with it, or had recovered from it provided the deeply sampled blood TCRbeta repertoires that made up the dataset. The repertoires were made available in a free public database intended to serve as a resource for research on the immune response to SARS-CoV-2. HLA class I and class II types, where available, came from metadata supplied by the sample provider rather than from assay-based typing. The samples were drawn from the first 160 participants of the ongoing ImmuneRACE study and from 950 to 1,500 subjects provided by 6 global collaborators. The prospective study material was composed of cDNA or gDNA derived from T cells, B-cell-depleted T cells, or PBMCs. Sample metadata almost always included a de-identified subject ID, COVID-19 status, age in years and sex.

Another Seattle source contributed samples from volunteer blood donors who had recovered from COVID-19. The collaborating institutions used their own protocols to collect whole blood in K2EDTA tubes. For TCRbeta analysis, collaborators shipped samples in one of three forms: frozen whole blood, isolated PBMCs, or DNA extracted from either of those sample types. Here is what the overall study found, with its caveats: Clinical and demographic metadata were provided uncurated, with the amount varying by source and participant.

The V and J segments used are TRBV30 and TRBJ2-5, and the D gene may be TRBD1, 6 bases matching. The TCR comes from a man aged 60-69 years who had recovered from COVID-19. Material: peripheral blood. The CDR3 here reads CAWSHRDETQYF. The sequence in DNA is TGTGCCTGGAGTCACAGGGATGAGACCCAGTACTTC. When the CDR3 is completed using the reference TRBV30 and TRBJ2-5 genes on either side, the full variable domain is SQTIHQWPATLVQPVGSPLSLECTVEGTSNPNLYWYRQAAGRGLQLLFYSVGIGQISSEVPQNLSASRPQDRQFILSSKKLLLSDSGFYLCAWSHRDETQYFGPGTRLLVL.